A selection of T cell receptor beta chains follows, all from one sample in a study of control samples from healthy donors and cancer patients. Sequenced by immunoSEQ multiplex PCR; TCRdb stores in-frame clones only, minus some. Found here are around 96,000 clones, just over 90% of them singletons; the top ten hold 8% to 9.5%. The sample consisted of blood. These receptors were taken from a young man in good health. CDR3s include the opening cysteine and the closing phenylalanine or tryptophan. Each record gives: D gene, V gene, clone size, J gene, CDR3 protein, CDR3 DNA. The D gene is left open where the match is weak. Clone sizes are given selectively: once, few, many, or a class where the clone is expanded.

NA	TRBV7-8	NA	TRBJ2-7	CASSFFLAGAVREQYF	TGTGCCAGCAGCTTCTTTTTGGCAGGAGCCGTGCGCGAGCAGTACTTC
TRBD2	TRBV25-1	NA	TRBJ2-5	CASSEFGRGQETQYF	TGTGCCAGCAGTGAATTTGGGCGGGGGCAAGAGACCCAGTACTTC
TRBD2	TRBV7-8	NA	TRBJ2-1	CASSLGRNLAAPNEQFF	TGTGCCAGCAGCTTAGGTCGTAATCTAGCGGCACCCAATGAGCAGTTCTTC
NA	TRBV27	NA	TRBJ2-1	CASSSTGRPYNEQFF	TGTGCCAGCAGTTCGACAGGTCGCCCCTACAATGAGCAGTTCTTC
NA	TRBV6-5	NA	TRBJ1-5	CASSFTGNQPQHF	TGTGCCAGCAGTTTTACAGGAAATCAGCCCCAGCATTTT
NA	TRBV7-9	NA	TRBJ1-1	CASSLGQPEAFF	TGTGCCAGCAGCTTAGGACAGCCTGAAGCTTTCTTT
NA	TRBV9	NA	TRBJ1-1	CASSVALSGRDAEAFF	TGTGCCAGCAGCGTAGCCCTTTCAGGCCGGGACGCTGAAGCTTTCTTT
NA	TRBV27	NA	TRBJ1-1	CASSLTGNTEAFF	TGTGCCAGCAGTCTAACAGGGAACACTGAAGCTTTCTTT
NA	TRBV11-2	NA	TRBJ1-4	CASSLQDSPNEKLFF	TGTGCCAGCAGCTTACAGGACAGTCCGAATGAAAAACTGTTTTTT
NA	TRBV5-6	NA	TRBJ1-1	CASSVRGNEAFF	TGTGCCAGCAGCGTGCGGGGTAATGAAGCTTTCTTT
TRBD1	TRBV7-9	NA	TRBJ2-7	CASRTGGLPYEQYF	TGTGCCAGCAGGACAGGGGGTCTCCCCTACGAGCAGTACTTC
TRBD2	TRBV13	NA	TRBJ2-1	CASSLGGRAGNEQFF	TGTGCCAGCAGCTTAGGCGGGAGGGCCGGCAATGAGCAGTTCTTC
NA	TRBV5-1	NA	TRBJ1-2	CASSLAGGLLAYGYTF	TGCGCCAGCAGCTTGGCCGGAGGGTTGTTAGCCTATGGCTACACCTTC
TRBD1	TRBV2	NA	TRBJ1-1	CASRRDSTLNTEAFF	TGTGCCAGCAGGAGGGACAGCACCTTAAACACTGAAGCTTTCTTT
NA	TRBV30	NA	TRBJ1-2	CAWLGGSHNYGYTF	TGTGCCTGGCTAGGTGGCAGTCATAACTATGGCTACACCTTC
TRBD1	TRBV5-1	few	TRBJ2-7	CASSPEFSGTGDEQYF	TGCGCCAGCAGCCCGGAATTCTCCGGGACAGGGGACGAGCAGTACTTC
NA	TRBV2	NA	TRBJ1-2	CASIGRGRDAF	TGTGCCAGCATTGGGAGGGGGAGGGACGCCTTC
NA	TRBV12-3/TRBV12-4	NA	TRBJ2-3	CASSFGGTDTQYF	TGTGCCAGCAGTTTCGGGGGCACAGATACGCAGTATTTT
TRBD1	TRBV11-2	NA	TRBJ1-4	CASSSGTGDEKLFF	TGTGCCAGCAGCTCGGGGACAGGGGATGAAAAACTGTTTTTT
NA	TRBV27	NA	TRBJ2-5	CASSLSQSSLETQYF	TGTGCCAGCAGTTTATCTCAGTCTAGCCTAGAGACCCAGTACTTC
NA	TRBV19	NA	TRBJ1-5	CASSPYSNQPQHF	TGTGCCAGTTCTCCTTATAGCAATCAGCCCCAGCATTTT
TRBD1	TRBV7-2	NA	TRBJ2-3	CASSLGTGVGDTQYF	TGTGCCAGCAGCTTAGGGACAGGGGTGGGAGATACGCAGTATTTT
TRBD1	TRBV19	NA	TRBJ1-1	CASSTYSGTGGLEAFF	TGTGCCAGTAGTACCTACTCCGGGACAGGGGGCCTTGAAGCTTTCTTT
TRBD1	TRBV7-6	NA	TRBJ1-5	CASSLDRGGFGDQPQHF	TGTGCCAGCAGCTTGGACAGGGGGGGGTTTGGCGATCAGCCCCAGCATTTT
NA	TRBV3-1/TRBV3-2	NA	TRBJ2-3	CASSQGTGDTDTQYF	TGTGCCAGCAGCCAAGGGACTGGGGACACAGATACGCAGTATTTT
NA	TRBV6-5	once	TRBJ2-1	CASSYGGRSEQFF	TGTGCCAGCAGTTATGGGGGGCGAAGTGAGCAGTTCTTC
NA	TRBV7-2	NA	TRBJ1-1	CASSAQVNTEAFF	TGTGCCAGCAGCGCACAGGTGAACACTGAAGCTTTCTTT
NA	TRBV5-1	NA	TRBJ2-3	CASSLAPGPDTQYF	TGCGCCAGCAGCTTGGCCCCGGGCCCAGATACGCAGTATTTT
NA	TRBV7-2	NA	TRBJ2-1	CASSFSGVSYNEQFF	TGTGCCAGCAGCTTCTCGGGAGTCTCCTACAATGAGCAGTTCTTC
NA	TRBV5-1	NA	TRBJ1-6	CASSLTGDSYNSPLHF	TGCGCCAGCAGCTTGACAGGTGACTCCTATAATTCACCCCTCCACTTT
NA	TRBV4-3	NA	TRBJ2-7	CASSPSGFSYEQYF	TGCGCCAGCAGCCCTTCCGGGTTCTCCTACGAGCAGTACTTC
NA	TRBV19	once	TRBJ2-2	CASSIVGGKRNTGELFF	TGTGCCAGTAGTATAGTGGGCGGGAAGAGGAACACCGGGGAGCTGTTTTTT
NA	TRBV12-3/TRBV12-4	NA	TRBJ1-1	CASSLAYTEAFF	TGTGCCAGCAGTTTAGCCTACACTGAAGCTTTCTTT
NA	TRBV6-5	NA	TRBJ1-1	CASRLSWHGNTEAFF	TGTGCCAGTCGTCTGTCCTGGCACGGGAACACTGAAGCTTTCTTT
NA	TRBV7-9	NA	TRBJ2-7	CASSFLTGGEQYF	TGTGCCAGCAGCTTTCTCACCGGGGGTGAGCAGTACTTC
NA	TRBV25-1	NA	TRBJ1-3	CASSDHSGGVEDTIYF	TGTGCCAGCAGTGATCATTCTGGGGGCGTTGAAGACACCATATATTTT
TRBD1	TRBV7-2	NA	TRBJ2-7	CASSPSGAGGYEQYF	TGTGCCAGCAGCCCATCAGGGGCAGGGGGCTACGAGCAGTACTTC
NA	TRBV6-2/TRBV6-3	NA	TRBJ1-6	CASSRRLHESPLHF	TGTGCCAGCAGCCGTCGCCTCCACGAATCACCCCTCCACTTT
NA	TRBV3-1/TRBV3-2	NA	TRBJ1-1	CASSQVPSTEAFF	TGTGCCAGCAGCCAAGTCCCAAGTACTGAAGCTTTCTTT
TRBD1	TRBV13	NA	TRBJ2-7	CASSLGTGTGRGEQYF	TGTGCCAGCAGCTTAGGAACCGGGACAGGTAGGGGCGAGCAGTACTTC
TRBD1	TRBV3-1/TRBV3-2	NA	TRBJ2-7	CASSGRDRGYEQYF	TGTGCCAGCAGCGGCCGGGACAGGGGCTACGAGCAGTACTTC
NA	TRBV14	once	TRBJ2-7	CASSQGRGGYEQYF	TGTGCCAGCAGCCAAGGCAGGGGTGGCTACGAGCAGTACTTC
NA	TRBV9	NA	TRBJ2-7	CASSPSSGSYEQYF	TGTGCCAGCAGCCCCAGCAGCGGGTCCTACGAGCAGTACTTC
TRBD1	TRBV11-2	NA	TRBJ2-3	CASGGQVTDTQYF	TGTGCCAGCGGGGGACAGGTCACAGATACGCAGTATTTT
NA	TRBV7-8	NA	TRBJ1-3	CASSATGFSGNTIYF	TGTGCCAGCAGCGCTACAGGGTTCTCTGGAAACACCATATATTTT
TRBD2	TRBV30	NA	TRBJ2-3	CAWNGGGGSDTQYF	TGTGCCTGGAACGGGGGCGGGGGGTCGGATACGCAGTATTTT
NA	TRBV30	NA	TRBJ1-1	CAWSVSTHTEAFF	TGTGCCTGGAGTGTGTCCACCCACACTGAAGCTTTCTTT
TRBD1	TRBV19	NA	TRBJ1-2	CASSPTGDYGYTF	TGTGCCAGTAGCCCGACAGGGGACTATGGCTACACCTTC
TRBD1	TRBV9	NA	TRBJ1-2	CASSATGTVNYGYTF	TGTGCCAGCAGCGCGACCGGGACAGTAAACTATGGCTACACCTTC
NA	TRBV2	NA	TRBJ2-1	CASTGSGPNNEQFF	TGTGCCAGCACCGGTTCGGGGCCAAACAATGAGCAGTTCTTC